The rows below give T cell receptor beta chains drawn from one sample of a study of cytomegalovirus exposure and HLA in healthy donors. Only in-frame clones appear in the TCRdb table, and some are missing; sequencing was by immunoSEQ multiplex PCR. The table lists 85,000 to 100,000 clones, about four fifths of them singletons. Sequences were obtained from PBMCs. The receptors stem from a male donor in good health and CMV-seropositive. The conserved cysteine and the conserved F or W are not part of the CDR3 here.

j_call,v_call,cdr3_aa
TRBJ1-6,TRBV11-2,ASSLGQGGSPLH
TRBJ2-7,TRBV4-1,ASSHAGQVAYEQY
TRBJ1-5,TRBV10-2,ASRVTGNQPQH
TRBJ2-3,TRBV2,ASTRTGGIDTQY
TRBJ1-2,TRBV19,ASSVTGIMGGYT
TRBJ2-7,TRBV7-2,ASSVPGSSYEQY
TRBJ1-5,TRBV6-1,ASTRVNQPQH
TRBJ1-6,TRBV10-3,AISDPGQGNSPLH
TRBJ2-3,TRBV5-4,ASSLAGRDTQY
TRBJ1-6,TRBV6-6,ASSHRGADSPLH
TRBJ1-2,TRBV5-4,ASSGMDRETYGYT
TRBJ2-2,TRBV5-1,ASSATGGDTGELF
TRBJ1-6,TRBV6-1,ASSEFRGTENSPLH
TRBJ1-5,TRBV19,ASTLPGGPQH
TRBJ1-5,TRBV19,ASSVTGDQPQH
TRBJ2-3,TRBV6-1,VSSEGSQGAHTDTQY
TRBJ1-2,TRBV13,ASSPEGAGGAEGDGYT
TRBJ2-2,TRBV2,ASSDVLISGELF
TRBJ2-7,TRBV7-9,ASSLDLSTEQY
TRBJ2-1,TRBV9,ASSVGGDAEQF
TRBJ2-5,TRBV5-4,ASSLIAGVNQETQY
TRBJ1-1,TRBV6-5,ASSYSRGGGTTEAF
TRBJ2-2,TRBV6-5,ASSGTSANTGELF
TRBJ1-1,TRBV6-6,ASSRDSPSSFAEAF
TRBJ2-3,TRBV30,AWSIPGGADTQY
TRBJ2-7,TRBV6-5,ASSYRAGGLEQY
TRBJ1-4,TRBV2,ASKEVIPLERLF
TRBJ2-7,TRBV6-6,ASSHIAGGLSEQY
TRBJ2-7,TRBV6-5,ASGSSEGAYEQY
TRBJ2-7,TRBV4-2,ASSQDWEYHYEQY
TRBJ2-6,TRBV4-1,ASSLTPTGSGANVLT
TRBJ1-4,TRBV2,AGLVPGNEKLF
TRBJ2-3,TRBV5-4,ASSLGEIVTQY
TRBJ2-3,TRBV29-1,SVDFTSTDTQY
TRBJ2-1,TRBV18,ASSLGTGLDNEQF
TRBJ1-1,TRBV18,ASSSVGTSNTEAF
TRBJ2-5,TRBV29-1,SAAGRDTQETQY
TRBJ2-1,TRBV4-1,ASSQVMVQGGWNEQF
TRBJ2-7,TRBV9,ASSKRRTGPYEQY
TRBJ2-7,TRBV5-1,ASSLAGPYEQY
TRBJ1-5,TRBV29-1,SVGNRLGQPQH
TRBJ1-6,TRBV4-1,ASSQDELQNSPLH
TRBJ1-2,TRBV11-3,ASSLEALGDGGYT
TRBJ2-3,TRBV7-9,ASSALQAGPSTDTQY
TRBJ1-5,TRBV6-1,ASGSGNFNQPQH
TRBJ2-3,TRBV27,ASSLLRSLTDTQY
TRBJ1-5,TRBV7-2,ASSPTGTVNQPQH
TRBJ2-5,TRBV30,AWSATGGGETQY
TRBJ2-2,TRBV5-1,ASSRRGVGELF
TRBJ1-1,TRBV30,ATQDTRNTEAF
TRBJ2-7,TRBV30,AWSVPPRQGFYEQY
TRBJ2-7,TRBV29-1,SVVPQGFYEQY